Below are 11 T cell receptor beta chains sequenced from a single sample in a study of cytomegalovirus exposure and HLA in healthy donors. The PCR employed 60 Vbeta primers together with 13 Jbeta primers. TCRdb's copy holds only in-frame clones and misses some; the assay was immunoSEQ multiplex PCR. The record lists 100,000 to 150,000 clones, of which the ten most abundant hold more than 3%. The sequenced material came from PBMCs. All receptors derive from a man between 18 and 29 years old in good health and CMV-seronegative.

This chain links TRBV20-1 with TRBJ2-1; TRBD1 might be the D (5 bases). Trimming stripped 6 bases from V and 10 bases from J, with 10 bases between. Germline loops: CDR1 DFQATT, CDR2 SNEGSKA (reference sequence). The CDR3 loop spans 10 amino acids. In DNA form, the CDR3 reads TGCAGTGCCGTGCAGGGAGAGCAGTTCTTC. This codes for CSAVQGEQFF.

The chain recombines TRBV7-9 with TRBJ2-1; D not certain. V lost 5 bases and J 8 bases, leaving 13 bases between the germline ends. The CDR3 spans 13 residues. The germline CDR1 and CDR2 sequences are SEHNR and FQNEAQ (reference sequence). The DNA of the CDR3 is TGTGCCAGCAGCCCTCCTGCTAACGATGAGCAGTTCTTC. Translation: CASSPPANDEQFF.

The V and J genes are TRBV11-3 and TRBJ2-3; D not certain. The CDR3 has 15 amino acids. Trimming took off 1 base at V and 1 base at J, with 9 bases between the two ends. Germline-derived CDR1 and CDR2 are SGHNT and YENEEA. DNA of the CDR3: TGTGCCAGCAGCTTAGGAAGAAAGCGCACAGATACGCAGTATTTT. It is translated as CASSLGRKRTDTQYF.

The chain couples TRBV12-2 to TRBJ1-2; the table's TRBD1 call for D was not verified on the DNA. TRBV12-2 is flagged as a pseudogene. The CDR3 covers 15 residues. This chain's CDR3 is CASRLSDKRNYGYTF. In nucleotides, the CDR3 is TGTGCAAGTCGCCTCTCGGACAAGAGGAACTATGGCTACACCTTC.

The V and J genes are TRBV13 and TRBJ2-2, with D possibly matching TRBD2 (6 bases). Deletions cut 5 bases from V and 1 base from J, with 14 bases between. This CDR3 has 16 residues. The germline CDR1 and CDR2 sequences are PRHDT and FYEKMQ (reference sequence). The CDR3, as DNA: TGTGCCAGCAGCCCCCCCGGGACTTTGAACACCGGGGAGCTGTTTTTT. As protein: CASSPPGTLNTGELFF. Full variable domain (outside the CDR3, taken from reference TRBV13 and TRBJ2-2): AAGVIQSPRHLIKEKRETATLKCYPIPRHDTVYWYQQGPGQDPQFLISFYEKMQSDKGSIPDRFSAQQFSDYHSELNMSSLELGDSALYFCASSPPGTLNTGELFFGEGSRLTVL.

The V gene is TRBV10-2, the J gene TRBJ2-2, with D tentatively TRBD2 (6 bases). Germline CDR1 and CDR2: WSHSY and SAAADI. This CDR3 has 16 amino acids. Trimming removed 0 bases from V and 6 bases from J, with 14 bases in between. The CDR3 DNA sequence: TGCGCCAGCAGTGAGTCGGGCTCAGGGAGGTCCGGGGAGCTGTTTTTT. Its translation is CASSESGSGRSGELFF.

V usage is TRBV19 and J usage is TRBJ1-2, with 7 bases matching TRBD1. Germline V CDR1 and CDR2: LNHDA, SQIVND (reference sequence). The CDR3 is 15 residues long. V gave up 1 base and J gave up 7 bases; unmatched junction bases: 9. The CDR3 reads CASSIVRPDRAGYTF. The CDR3 DNA follows: TGTGCCAGTAGTATAGTTCGCCCCGACAGGGCTGGCTACACCTTC.

The rearrangement links TRBV5-1 to TRBJ2-7, with TRBD2 matching over 12 bases. Unmatched junction bases numbered 5, after V lost 0 bases and J lost 7 bases. The CDR3 is made up of 15 amino acids. Germline V gene lookup returns CDR1 SGHRS and CDR2 YFSETQ. CDR3 sequence: CASSLVTSGSGEQYF. DNA for the CDR3: TGCGCCAGCAGCTTGGTGACTAGCGGGAGTGGAGAGCAGTACTTC. Full variable domain (rest looked up from reference TRBV5-1 and TRBJ2-7): KAGVTQTPRYLIKTRGQQVTLSCSPISGHRSVSWYQQTPGQGLQFLFEYFSETQRNKGNFPGRFSGRQFSNSRSEMNVSTLELGDSALYLCASSLVTSGSGEQYFGPGTRLTVT.

The chain employs TRBV11-2 and TRBJ2-1; TRBD2 aligns across 7 bases. Germline CDR1 is SGHAT and CDR2 is FQNNGV. Trimming took 4 bases from V and 9 from J; bases not matched to a gene: 6. There are 13 residues in the CDR3. DNA for the CDR3: TGTGCCAGCAGCTCCGCCGGGGGGTTTGAGCAGTTCTTC. Translation gives CASSSAGGFEQFF.

This chain joins TRBV7-8 and TRBJ2-5; D unclear. The CDR3 runs to 14 residues. V shed 1 base and J shed 3 bases, with 9 bases lying between them. Per the germline V gene, CDR1 is SGHVS and CDR2 is FQNEAQ. CDR3 sequence reads: CASSLELVEETQYF. The DNA of the CDR3 is TGTGCCAGCAGCTTAGAGTTAGTTGAAGAGACCCAGTACTTC.

V and J are TRBV18 and TRBJ2-3; 10 nucleotides align to TRBD1. Per germline, CDR1 KGHSH and CDR2 LQKENI. The J segment lost 6 bases and the V segment lost 3 bases, leaving 9 bases of the junction unmatched. The CDR3 contains 16 residues. The CDR3 protein is CASSPPGTGVSDTQYF. CDR3 in DNA: TGTGCCAGCTCACCTCCCGGGACAGGGGTTAGTGATACGCAGTATTTT.